This T cell receptor beta chain stems from a study of shared clonotypes between healthy human individuals. For genomic DNA, unsorted samples relied on roughly 100 million PBMCs. The unsorted PBMC sample used ten immunoSEQ deep assay plates. The assay was immunoSEQ multiplex PCR, and TCRdb's table has in-frame clones only and misses some. The data hold around 440,000 clones, with roughly three quarters observed a single time. The germline V gene has CDR1 MNHEY and CDR2 SMNVEV (reference sequence). This CDR3 spans 14 amino acids. V was clipped by 2 bases and J by 1 base, with 5 bases between them. The V call is TRBV27, the J call TRBJ2-2; unclear D gene. The receptor comes from a woman in her thirties or forties in good health. Some clones in this sample may be carry-over from other donors' samples. Sequenced input: PBMCs. The CDR3 coding sequence is TGTGCCAGCAGTTTAAATCGGAACACCGGGGAGCTGTTTTTT. Amino acid sequence: CASSLNRNTGELFF.